The T cell receptor beta chain under discussion was sequenced for a study of human T cells and chemical hapten exposure. Time point of the sample: patch test 3, about 24 weeks after DPC sensitization. Treatment in this sample: therapeutic diphenylcyclopropenone sensitization with weekly scalp DPC. Blood sampling preceded each patch test application. Germline CDR1 DFQATT, CDR2 SNEGSKA (reference sequence). This CDR3 is built from 14 residues. Trimming cost V 3 bases and J 5 bases, with 11 bases left between them. MiXCR, run by TCRdb on the RACE reads, gives a single entry per CDR3 protein. The sample includes around 85,000 distinct CDR3 sequences, over 10% seen only once; the top ten take approximately 6.2%.

Sequenced material: whole blood, taken in connection with sensitization to the hapten diphenylcyclopropenone (DPC). V usage is TRBV20-1 and J usage is TRBJ1-6, with a possible D match to TRBD1 (5 bases). The origin of this receptor is a woman between 50 and 59 years old with alopecia areata. Some clones in this sample may be carry-over from other donors' samples. CDR3 sequence: CSARMGPHNSPLHF. The CDR3 nucleotides are TGCAGTGCTAGGATGGGGCCCCATAATTCACCCCTCCACTTT.